The 17 T cell receptor beta chains reported below all come from one sample, sequenced in a study. TCRdb reprocessed the 5' RACE reads with MiXCR, giving one entry per CDR3 protein. The table includes some 62,000 distinct CDR3 sequences, 20% to 25% detected once. The sample comprised memory CD4+ T cells sorted from a lymph node. Subset reported: memory CD4+ T cells, CD4+CD45RO+CD25-. These receptor sequences come from a female donor with breast cancer.

J is TRBJ2-3 and V is TRBV7-6; 9 bases map to TRBD1. The germline gives CDR1 SGHVS, CDR2 FNYEAQ. Trimming cost V 4 bases and J 9 bases; bases outside gene matches: 2. This CDR3 is built from 12 residues. The CDR3 sequence: CASSWGQGTQYF. The CDR3 coding sequence is TGTGCCAGCAGCTGGGGACAGGGAACGCAGTATTTT. Supplemented by reference TRBV7-6 and TRBJ2-3, the full variable domain reads GAGVSQSPRYKVTKRGQDVALRCDPISGHVSLYWYRQALGQGPEFLTYFNYEAQQDKSGLPNDRFSAERPEGSISTLTIQRTEQRDSAMYRCASSWGQGTQYFGPGTRLTVL.

The chain combines TRBV9 with TRBJ2-3; TRBD2 matches at 10 bases. CDR1 is SGDLS and CDR2 is YYNGEE in the germline V gene. The CDR3 is 15 residues long. J was trimmed by 1 base and V by 4 bases; bases with no gene match: 3. This chain's CDR3 is CASSPLAGGTDTQYF. CDR3 in DNA: TGTGCCAGCAGCCCGCTAGCGGGAGGCACAGATACGCAGTATTTT.

This rearrangement joins TRBV11-2 to TRBJ2-4, with 9 bases identical to TRBD2. The CDR3 spans 15 residues. Per the germline V gene, CDR1 is SGHAT and CDR2 is FQNNGV. The trim removed 7 bases at V and 0 bases at J, leaving 4 bases unmatched. The chain's CDR3 is CASNLLAGAKNIQYF. In nucleotides, the CDR3 is TGTGCCAGCAATTTACTAGCGGGAGCCAAAAACATTCAGTACTTC.

This clonotype showed up many times. The rearrangement links TRBV5-1 to TRBJ1-1, with D hard to call. The V and J ends lost 4 bases and 1 base respectively, with 8 bases between them. CDR3 length: 13 amino acids. Germline CDR1 and CDR2: SGHRS and YFSETQ. CDR3 sequence (DNA): TGCGCCAGCAGCCCCAGTGGGAACACTGAAGCTTTCTTT. This encodes CASSPSGNTEAFF.

This clonotype is labeled medium-sized. The chain uses TRBV12-2 and TRBJ1-5. TRBV12-2 is annotated as a pseudogene. The CDR3 spans 14 residues. The CDR3 is CASRFDCRNQPQHF. The CDR3 DNA sequence: TGTGCAAGTCGCTTTGATTGTCGGAATCAGCCCCAGCATTTT.

The rearrangement joins TRBV5-5 to TRBJ1-1, with D tentatively TRBD1 (5 bases). V lost 4 bases and J lost 11, with 27 bases in between. Looked up from germline, CDR1 is SGHKS and CDR2 is YYEKEE (reference sequence). This CDR3 has 16 residues. The CDR3 is CASSPEGLVGMGPAFF. The DNA for the CDR3 is TGTGCCAGCAGCCCCGAAGGTCTCGTAGGGATGGGGCCGGCTTTCTTT.

This sequence joins TRBV2 and TRBJ1-4; TRBD1 is a possible D gene (5 bases). The CDR3 length is 15 residues. CDR1 and CDR2 from the germline V gene are SNHLY and FYNNEI. V was cut by 7 bases and J by 6 bases, with 18 bases left in between. The CDR3 nucleotides are TGTGCCAGCATGCTCGGAGGGGCGAGGGATGAAAAACTGTTTTTT. Its protein product is CASMLGGARDEKLFF. The whole variable domain, remainder taken from reference TRBV2 and TRBJ1-4, is EPEVTQTPSHQVTQMGQEVILRCVPISNHLYFYWYRQILGQKVEFLVSFYNNEISEKSEIFDDQFSVERPDGSNFTLKIRSTKLEDSAMYFCASMLGGARDEKLFFGSGTQLSVL.

This clonotype was seen a single time. Since no conserved phenylalanine or tryptophan closes the CDR3, a read error is the likely cause. This rearrangement joins TRBV5-1 to TRBJ1-2; 7 bases line up with TRBD1. The germline V gene has CDR1 SGHRS and CDR2 YFSETQ. With 5 bases clipped from V and 5 bases from J, the junction kept 9 bases outside the gene matches. The CDR3 extends over 14 amino acids. The CDR3 DNA reads as TGCGCCAGCAGTCCGGACGGGACAGAATATGGCTACACCCTC. Protein sequence: CASSPDGTEYGYTL.

About this clonotype itself: Germline and junction disagree at one end, which may indicate a read error. This chain joins TRBV7-3 and TRBJ2-1; TRBD2 agrees at 8 bases. Looked up from germline, CDR1 is SGHTA and CDR2 is FQGTGA. The CDR3 has 16 amino acids. This chain's CDR3 is CASGPTGTRSYNEQFF. The CDR3, as DNA: TGTGCCAGCGGCCCTACCGGGACTAGGTCCTACAATGAACAGTTCTTC.

This clonotype turned up a few times. J is TRBJ1-1 and V is TRBV6-1, with D unclear. Trimming took off 3 bases at V and 2 bases at J, with 4 bases between the two ends. This CDR3 has 12 amino acids. Germline-derived CDR1 and CDR2 are MNHNS and SASEGT. CDR3 residues: CASSDRNTEAFF. As DNA, the CDR3 is TGTGCCAGCAGTGACCGTAACACTGAAGCTTTCTTT.

The gene calls are TRBV6-6 and TRBJ2-1, with 9 bases aligning to TRBD1. Unmatched junction bases numbered 8, after V lost 6 bases and J lost 5 bases. Germline CDR1 reads MNHNY; CDR2 reads SVGAGI (reference sequence). There are 15 residues in the CDR3. CDR3 nucleotide sequence: TGTGCCAGCAGCCCAGACAGGGGGGCCAACAATGAGCAGTTCTTC. Translating it yields CASSPDRGANNEQFF.

This clonotype occurred many times. The chain links TRBV7-2 to TRBJ2-1; D gene uncertain. This CDR3 is built from 12 residues. Germline CDR1 SGHTA, CDR2 FQGNSA. V shed 1 base and J shed 6 bases, with 4 bases lying between them. CDR3 sequence: CASSLVTNEQFF. CDR3 DNA: TGTGCCAGCAGCTTAGTAACCAATGAGCAGTTCTTC. The variable domain in full, with the rest retrieved from reference TRBV7-2 and TRBJ2-1, is GAGVSQSPSNKVTEKGKDVELRCDPISGHTALYWYRQSLGQGLEFLIYFQGNSAPDKSGLPSDRFSAERTGGSVSTLTIQRTQQEDSAVYLCASSLVTNEQFFGPGTRLTVL.

The chain carries TRBV6-5 and TRBJ2-5; the D is unclear. The CDR3 has 15 residues. The germline V gene has CDR1 MNHEY and CDR2 SVGAGI. V dropped 0 bases and J dropped 3 bases, with 11 bases sitting between them. The CDR3 here is CASSYSIPEEETQYF. Written as DNA, the CDR3 is TGTGCCAGCAGTTACTCGATTCCCGAGGAAGAGACCCAGTACTTC.

This clonotype was detected ten times or more. The chain recombines TRBV5-1 with TRBJ1-1; 10 bases agree with TRBD1. This CDR3 contains 15 residues. Germline V gives CDR1 SGHRS, CDR2 YFSETQ. V was pared by 4 bases and J by 7 bases, with 10 bases of the junction left unmatched. The CDR3 spells CASSAGTGELGEAFF. DNA of the CDR3: TGCGCCAGCAGCGCCGGGACAGGGGAGTTGGGTGAAGCTTTCTTT.

This clonotype showed up just a few times. The rearrangement links TRBV20-1 to TRBJ2-3; D is possibly TRBD1 or TRBD2 (5 bases each). V was clipped by 6 bases and J by 5 bases, with 21 bases between them. This CDR3 spans 15 amino acids. CDR1 and CDR2 (germline): DFQATT, SNEGSKA (reference sequence). CDR3 amino acids: CSANQFGASLDTQYF. The CDR3 DNA is TGCAGTGCCAATCAGTTCGGGGCTTCGTTAGATACGCAGTATTTT.

This clonotype came up a few times. V is TRBV28 and J is TRBJ1-1, with a possible D match to TRBD1 (5 bases). Per germline, CDR1 MDHEN and CDR2 SYDVKM. V lost 5 bases to trimming and J lost 1 base, with 17 bases between them. The CDR3 spans 16 residues. CDR3 region: CASSAGTYSGNTEAFF. Here the CDR3 DNA reads TGTGCCAGCAGTGCTGGGACCTACTCAGGGAACACTGAAGCTTTCTTT.

This clonotype has just a few counts. This chain joins TRBV5-1 and TRBJ2-1; the D gene is possibly TRBD1 (5 bases). The CDR3 is 14 amino acids. Deletions cut 3 bases from V and 6 bases from J, with 13 bases between. The germline V gene has CDR1 SGHRS and CDR2 YFSETQ. CDR3 in amino acids: CASSSQSGLNEQFF. CDR3 nucleotides: TGCGCCAGCAGCTCCCAGTCAGGGCTCAATGAGCAGTTCTTC. The variable domain in full, with the rest retrieved from reference TRBV5-1 and TRBJ2-1, is KAGVTQTPRYLIKTRGQQVTLSCSPISGHRSVSWYQQTPGQGLQFLFEYFSETQRNKGNFPGRFSGRQFSNSRSEMNVSTLELGDSALYLCASSSQSGLNEQFFGPGTRLTVL.